These T cell receptor beta chains were read from a single sample in a study of blood T cell repertoires in COVID-19. Clones were sequenced by immunoSEQ multiplex PCR, and TCRdb holds only the in-frame ones, with some missing. The table has about 110,000 clones, approximately 88% seen once. Sequencing was carried out using peripheral blood. All receptors come from a human donor in a cohort sampled during active COVID-19. Each CDR3 is given with its conserved first and last residue. The D gene is left open where the match is weak. Size is omitted from some rows. Given values are once, few, many or a class for expanded clones.

abundance	v_gene	d_gene	j_gene	len	CDR3aa	CDR3nt
.	TRBV27	.	TRBJ2-7	16	CASSLNLYRTSYEQYF	TGTGCCAGCAGTTTAAACCTATACCGTACGTCCTACGAGCAGTACTTC
once	TRBV13	TRBD2	TRBJ2-1	15	CASSLGVAGWNEQFF	TGTGCCAGCAGCCTGGGGGTAGCGGGGTGGAATGAGCAGTTCTTC
.	TRBV5-1	.	TRBJ2-7	15	CASSLPEASTYEQYF	TGCGCCAGCAGCCTCCCCGAGGCCTCAACCTACGAGCAGTACTTC
.	TRBV5-1	TRBD2	TRBJ2-1	16	CASSFGTSGRGDEQFF	TGCGCCAGCAGCTTCGGGACTAGCGGGAGGGGAGATGAGCAGTTCTTC
.	TRBV5-1	.	TRBJ2-2	16	CASSLDPGANTGELFF	TGCGCCAGCAGCTTGGATCCCGGGGCGAACACCGGGGAGCTGTTTTTT
.	TRBV19	.	TRBJ1-6	13	CASSTKQNSPLHF	TGTGCCAGTAGTACCAAACAGAATTCACCCCTCCACTTT
.	TRBV5-5	.	TRBJ2-7	15	CASSDADRNSYEQYF	TGTGCCAGCAGCGACGCGGACAGAAATTCCTACGAGCAGTACTTC
.	TRBV7-9	TRBD2	TRBJ2-3	15	CASSTSGGAPDTQYF	TGTGCCAGCAGCACCAGCGGGGGGGCCCCAGATACGCAGTATTTT
few	TRBV18	.	TRBJ2-7	12	CASRRGNDEQYF	TGTGCCTCACGGCGGGGCAACGACGAGCAGTACTTC
.	TRBV4-1	.	TRBJ1-2	15	CASSQELDSSYGYTF	TGCGCCAGCAGCCAAGAACTGGACAGCTCCTATGGCTACACCTTC
.	TRBV18	TRBD1	TRBJ2-7	16	CASSPGHRGPSYEQYF	TGTGCCAGCTCACCTGGCCACAGGGGTCCATCCTACGAGCAGTACTTC
.	TRBV9	.	TRBJ2-1	15	CASSVSVSSYNEQFF	TGTGCCAGCAGCGTATCCGTGAGCTCCTACAATGAGCAGTTCTTC
.	TRBV9	.	TRBJ2-1	14	CASTAGTSYNEQFF	TGTGCCAGCACTGCGGGGACCTCCTACAATGAGCAGTTCTTC
few	TRBV6-6	TRBD2	TRBJ2-1	14	CASSSGSTPNEQFF	TGTGCCAGCAGTAGCGGGAGTACTCCCAATGAGCAGTTCTTC
.	TRBV11-2	TRBD2	TRBJ2-3	18	CASSLDPSKRGGADTQYF	TGTGCCAGCAGCTTAGATCCCTCAAAGCGGGGGGGCGCGGATACGCAGTATTTT
.	TRBV18	.	TRBJ2-6	18	CASSPRDTGLSGANVLTF	TGTGCCAGCTCACCCCGGGACACCGGGCTCTCTGGGGCCAACGTCCTGACTTTC
.	TRBV6-5	TRBD2	TRBJ2-2	12	CASTSGTGELFF	TGTGCCAGCACTAGCGGCACCGGGGAGCTGTTTTTT
few	TRBV28	.	TRBJ1-1	14	CASSWPQGRVEAFF	TGTGCCAGCAGTTGGCCCCAGGGAAGGGTTGAAGCTTTCTTT
.	TRBV5-6	.	TRBJ2-7	16	CASSLGARDNFYEQYF	TGTGCCAGCAGCTTGGGGGCCCGGGACAACTTCTACGAGCAGTACTTC
.	TRBV3-1/TRBV3-2	TRBD1	TRBJ1-4	15	CASSVGQATNEKLFF	TGTGCCAGCAGCGTTGGACAGGCCACTAATGAAAAACTGTTTTTT
.	TRBV10-1	.	TRBJ2-2	12	CASSIPGGELFF	TGCGCCAGCAGTATCCCGGGCGGGGAGCTGTTTTTT
.	TRBV7-3	.	TRBJ1-2	13	CASSLSSQGVYTF	TGTGCCAGCAGCTTATCCTCACAGGGAGTCTACACCTTC
.	TRBV10-2	TRBD1	TRBJ1-5	15	CASSGGQGSLQPQHF	TGCGCCAGCAGTGGAGGACAGGGAAGTTTACAGCCCCAGCATTTT
.	TRBV5-5	TRBD1	TRBJ1-6	16	CARSGGGQAAVAPLHF	TGTGCCCGCAGCGGGGGGGGACAGGCGGCGGTGGCACCCCTCCACTTT
.	TRBV5-4	.	TRBJ1-3	15	CASSPREGPGNTIYF	TGTGCCAGCAGCCCTAGGGAGGGGCCTGGAAACACCATATATTTT
.	TRBV19	.	TRBJ1-2	17	CASTSTIQRVGANGYTF	TGTGCCAGTACCTCGACAATCCAACGGGTAGGGGCCAATGGCTACACCTTC
.	TRBV18	TRBD1	TRBJ2-5	14	CASSLTDRGETQYF	TGTGCCAGCTCACTAACGGACAGGGGAGAGACCCAGTACTTC
.	TRBV28	.	TRBJ1-4	13	CASRPRGGEKLFF	TGTGCCAGCAGGCCGCGGGGCGGCGAAAAACTGTTTTTT
.	TRBV29-1	TRBD2	TRBJ2-5	14	CSVEAGGPQETQYF	TGCAGCGTTGAAGCGGGAGGGCCCCAAGAGACCCAGTACTTC
.	TRBV28	.	TRBJ2-7	15	CASSFRVRGRNEQYF	TGTGCCAGCAGTTTCCGGGTCCGAGGTAGGAACGAGCAGTACTTC
.	TRBV5-6	TRBD2	TRBJ2-5	14	CASSPGLARETQYF	TGTGCCAGCAGCCCCGGACTAGCCAGGGAGACCCAGTACTTC
.	TRBV28	TRBD1	TRBJ1-2	18	CASIPSGTGQGVDYGYTF	TGTGCCAGCATCCCCTCCGGGACAGGGCAGGGGGTTGACTATGGCTACACCTTC
.	TRBV7-8	.	TRBJ1-6	17	CASSGRERTVLNSPLHF	TGTGCCAGCAGCGGAAGGGAGCGGACAGTCCTTAATTCACCCCTCCACTTT
.	TRBV10-3	TRBD1	TRBJ1-5	13	CAIRGQTNQPQHF	TGTGCCATCCGGGGACAGACCAATCAGCCCCAGCATTTT
.	TRBV10-3	.	TRBJ1-5	15	CAISDEGVLNQPQHF	TGTGCCATCAGTGATGAAGGGGTCCTCAATCAGCCCCAGCATTTT
.	TRBV5-6	TRBD1	TRBJ1-6	16	CASSLYAGQRNSPLHF	TGTGCCAGCAGCTTGTATGCGGGACAGCGAAATTCACCCCTCCACTTT
.	TRBV2	.	TRBJ1-2	15	CASSTDTQKFYGYTF	TGTGCCAGCAGTACCGACACGCAGAAATTCTATGGCTACACCTTC
.	TRBV4-1	.	TRBJ2-7	18	CASSQVGGAGGSSYEQYF	TGCGCCAGCAGCCAAGTGGGGGGGGCGGGCGGAAGCTCCTACGAGCAGTACTTC
.	TRBV19	.	TRBJ1-1	15	CASSIVGGAQTEAFF	TGTGCCAGTAGTATAGTAGGGGGGGCCCAGACTGAAGCTTTCTTT
.	TRBV30	TRBD2	TRBJ2-1	15	CAWRAGVLSYNEQFF	TGTGCCTGGAGAGCGGGAGTCCTCTCCTACAATGAGCAGTTCTTC
once	TRBV27	TRBD1	TRBJ2-7	13	CATSVDRGNEQYF	TGTGCCACCTCTGTGGACAGGGGAAACGAGCAGTACTTC
.	TRBV6-5	.	TRBJ1-1	14	CASSPPGSGDEAFF	TGTGCCAGCAGTCCCCCAGGGTCAGGGGATGAAGCTTTCTTT
.	TRBV19	.	TRBJ1-5	16	CASSSQTIRSNQPQHF	TGTGCCAGTAGTAGCCAGACAATACGAAGCAATCAGCCCCAGCATTTT
.	TRBV5-1	TRBD1	TRBJ1-2	14	CASSMPGQDYGYTF	TGCGCCAGCAGCATGCCGGGACAGGATTATGGCTACACCTTC
.	TRBV2	.	TRBJ1-5	15	CASSEGRGRHQPQHF	TGTGCCAGCAGTGAAGGCAGGGGCCGTCATCAGCCCCAGCATTTT
.	TRBV19	.	TRBJ1-5	15	CASSIGGGIGQPQHF	TGTGCCAGTAGTATAGGAGGAGGGATTGGTCAGCCCCAGCATTTT
.	TRBV15	.	TRBJ1-2	15	CATSRERGTNYGYTF	TGTGCCACCAGCAGAGAAAGGGGTACTAACTATGGCTACACCTTC
.	TRBV7-8	TRBD1	TRBJ2-3	13	CASSLEGGATQYF	TGTGCCAGCAGCTTAGAAGGGGGCGCTACGCAGTATTTT
.	TRBV19	.	TRBJ2-7	15	CASSPEARSSYEQYF	TGTGCCAGTAGTCCCGAGGCTCGGAGCTCCTACGAGCAGTACTTC
.	TRBV2	TRBD1	TRBJ1-2	15	CASEGVQGGYYGYTF	TGTGCCAGCGAGGGGGTGCAGGGGGGTTACTATGGCTACACCTTC
.	TRBV6-1	TRBD2	TRBJ2-5	18	CASSDLLAGGGTKETQYF	TGTGCCAGCAGTGATTTACTAGCGGGAGGGGGTACCAAGGAGACCCAGTACTTC
.	TRBV6-5	.	TRBJ2-7	14	CASRNPTDTYEQYF	TGTGCCAGCAGGAACCCGACAGATACCTACGAGCAGTACTTC